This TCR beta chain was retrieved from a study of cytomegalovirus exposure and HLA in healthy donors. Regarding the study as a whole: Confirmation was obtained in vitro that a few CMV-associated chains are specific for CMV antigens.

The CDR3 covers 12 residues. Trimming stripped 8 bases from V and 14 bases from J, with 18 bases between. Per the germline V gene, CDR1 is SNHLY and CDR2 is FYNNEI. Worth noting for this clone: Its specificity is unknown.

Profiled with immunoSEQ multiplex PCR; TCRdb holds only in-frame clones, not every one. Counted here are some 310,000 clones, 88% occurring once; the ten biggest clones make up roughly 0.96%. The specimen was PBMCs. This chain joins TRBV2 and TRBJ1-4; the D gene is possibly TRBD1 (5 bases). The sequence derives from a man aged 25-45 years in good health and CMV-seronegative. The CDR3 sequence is CASRHPTGFLFF. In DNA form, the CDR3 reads TGTGCCAGCCGTCATCCCACAGGATTTCTGTTTTTT.